What follows is one T cell receptor (beta chain) and its context. The data are from a study of blood T cell repertoires in COVID-19. Some clones are missing from TCRdb's copy, which holds only in-frame ones; the method was immunoSEQ multiplex PCR. Counted here are around 260,000 clones, approximately 90% occurring once; the ten biggest clones make up 2% to 2.5%. CDR3 length: 16 amino acids. The germline V gene encodes CDR1 SGHKS and CDR2 YYEKEE (reference sequence). J gave up 0 bases and V 4 bases, and 8 bases lay outside the gene matches. The rearrangement uses TRBV5-5 and TRBJ2-7; 9 nucleotides line up with TRBD2. The sequencing input was peripheral blood. The TCR sequence derives from a woman aged 25 to 39 with COVID-19, enrolled during active disease. CDR3 DNA sequence: TGTGCCAGCAGCCTACGACTAGCGGAACTCTCCTACGAGCAGTACTTC. Residues: CASSLRLAELSYEQYF. Filled out from reference TRBV5-5 and TRBJ2-7, the complete variable domain reads DAGVTQSPTHLIKTRGQQVTLRCSPISGHKSVSWYQQVLGQGPQFIFQYYEKEERGRGNFPDRFSARQFPNYSSELNVNALLLGDSALYLCASSLRLAELSYEQYFGPGTRLTVT.